Detailed here is one TCR beta chain. Its antigen remains undetermined. Base qualities were left out, and no much larger clone turns up one base away. Trimming leaves V shorter by 6 bases and J shorter by 4 bases, with the junction holding 8 bases beyond the gene matches. The CDR3 numbers 16 residues from cysteine through phenylalanine. The DNA shown is the 48-base CDR3, in frame from base 1. The germline V gene supplies CDR1 SNHLY and CDR2 FYNNEI. The CDR3 regions of human TCRbeta chains were analyzed by immunosequencing. As for the original processing: Repertoire TCRs were checked for matches against a reference library of SARS-CoV-2-specific TCRs that had been generated using the MIRA antigen-specificity platform. Breadth meant the fraction of unique TCRs that were SARS-CoV-2-associated, whereas depth meant the fraction of total T cells that were SARS-CoV-2-associated. Using the MIRA data, each spike-specific TCR was mapped to the spike region that the TCR reacts to and placed in a CD4 or CD8 class. Log10-transformed breadth and depth values were compared by one-way ANOVA with Sidak's multiple comparisons tests. TCRdb provides this immuneACCESS table in a form limited to in-frame rearrangements. Some clones are lacking; in checked studies, under half of them reflect an unresolved V gene, and why the rest are absent is not known. That table is the source of V, J and clone size, and D and trimming were worked out from the DNA. The sample table shows 120,000 to 150,000 clones, and about 90% are seen once. In total, the top ten clones hold about 3.8% of the sample.

The record originates from a study of T cell responses to AZD1222 COVID-19 vaccine (dated by TCRdb to about 2021). About the study as a whole: A total of approximately 240 trial participants underwent TCR sequencing, of whom some 210 received two doses of AZD1222 and about 25 received two doses of the MenACWY control vaccine. Trial participants were enrolled into age subgroups of 18-55, 56-69 and 70-plus years, which contained around 150, 29 and 61 TCR-sequenced participants, respectively. What the study reported, not specific to this receptor: In the small 56-69-year group, the increase in depth fell short of significance, most likely because of low power. After two AZD1222 doses, both the breadth and the depth of spike-specific TCRs were significantly higher than at day 0 and than in MenACWY recipients. Epitopes outside the regions mutated in the B.1.351 and B.1.1.7 variants were reportedly recognized by nearly half of the unique spike-specific TCRs. Conclusions about previously exposed vaccinees are limited because only six or seven AZD1222 recipients were SARS-CoV-2 seropositive at baseline. Participants were mostly white British, with more females than males. The authors suggested clonal diversity may have been underestimated. Because no samples from the day 14 peak response were available, repertoires could be characterized only after the peak T cell response. The vaccine-associated CD4 TCRs covered the entire spike protein, and the dominant responses fell in regions 160-218 and 743-854.

This specimen's time point label, per the study, means: about 28 days (+/-7) after the second vaccine dose. AZD1222 recipients with second doses at about 4 weeks or about 12 weeks were pooled, because spike-specific TCR depth and breadth did not differ between schedules. Vaccinee samples came from UK trials COV001 and COV002, including a single-blind randomized controlled phase 2/3 trial of AZD1222 (ChAdOx1 nCoV-19) in healthy adults. Trial participant PBMC samples were collected at day 0 and day 28 after the second dose for TCRbeta chain sequencing. The material sequenced was peripheral blood, taken 28 days after the second AZD1222 dose. The receptor was derived from an adult who received the AZD1222 COVID-19 vaccine. The rearrangement joined TRBV2 to TRBJ2-1; 11 of the junction bases match TRBD2. The DNA sequence is given as TGTGCCAGCAGCGAAAGACTAGCGGGGTTATACAATGAGCAGTTCTTC. Its translation reads: CASSERLAGLYNEQFF.